This T cell receptor beta chain was sequenced during a study of memory CD4+ T cells and cytomegalovirus serostatus. Study-level information: Donors were healthy Belgian adults, under 10 CMV seropositive and some 24 seronegative.

The method was immunoSEQ multiplex PCR; TCRdb's version includes in-frame clones alone and lacks a portion of them. The table shows tens of thousands of clones, with about 80% occurring only once. The sort gate was single viable CD3+CD4+CD8-CD45RO+ cells for memory CD4+ T cells. The germline CDR1 and CDR2 sequences are SQVTM and ANQGSEA. J was trimmed by 1 base and V by 5 bases; bases with no gene match: 9. The CDR3 is 15 amino acids. This clone was counted once. Antigen specificity is unknown. Study-level findings and limits: Of 150 to 200 reported CMV TCRbeta sequences, some 70 were found in memory CD4+ repertoires. The CMV-associated TCR signature appears largely within the CD4+ memory repertoire.

The chain combines TRBV29-1 with TRBJ2-5; 8 bases match TRBD2. Specimen: memory CD4+ T cells from blood. The sequence was collected from an adult in good health and CMV-seronegative. This CDR3 reads CSVRRGGGPQETQYF. The CDR3 DNA sequence: TGCAGCGTTCGACGGGGCGGGGGGCCCCAAGAGACCCAGTACTTC.